A single TCR beta chain is shown here with its context. What it binds is not known. This sample is drawn from a study of T cells expressing NK-cell markers. Study at large: Sorted CD3+CD56+NKG2C+, CD3+CD56+NKG2C- and CD3+CD56-NKG2C+ T cells provided the TCR beta repertoires.

TCRdb re-called the 5' RACE reads and shows each CDR3 protein once, DNA omitted. The sample has 550,000 or so distinct CDR3 sequences, and its top ten clones hold roughly 3.4%. Points from the study as a whole: About 1.0-8% of CD8+ T cells in about six donors belonged to dominant NKG2C+ clonotypes. Certain NKG2C+ T cell clones were expanded, and their HCMV specificity remained unclear.

Germline V gives CDR1 SGHRS, CDR2 YFSETQ. The CDR3 extends over 16 amino acids. Sequencing was performed on blood T cells: a sorted CD56 or NKG2C T cell subset, CD4+ or CD8+ T cells, or bulk PBMC T cells (not recorded which). The chain links TRBV5-1 to TRBJ2-1; TCRdb designates TRBD2, a call that cannot be tested without DNA. The origin of this receptor is a man between 18 and 29 years old in good health. The CDR3: CASSLVPEVAASRVFF.